This T cell receptor beta chain derives from a study of blood T cell repertoires in COVID-19 (TCRdb year 2020). About the investigation overall: Samples covering the acute and convalescent phases of COVID-19 were provided by collaborators in the United States, Italy and Spain. Nearly every sample came with metadata listing a de-identified subject ID, COVID-19 status, age in years and sex. The repertoires were released in a freely available public database meant as a resource for research on the immune response to SARS-CoV-2. The material from the prospective study consisted of cDNA or gDNA derived from T cells, B-cell-depleted T cells, or PBMCs. The dataset comprised deeply sampled blood TCRbeta repertoires from subjects exposed to, actively infected with, or recovered from COVID-19. Where HLA class I and class II types were available, the types were taken from metadata supplied by the sample provider, not from assay-based typing. The samples were drawn from the first 160 participants of the ongoing ImmuneRACE study and from 1,254 subjects provided by 6 global collaborators.

As for this clone: Its antigen has not been determined. There are no base qualities to consult, and no much larger clone falls within one base.

TCRbeta CDR3 regions were amplified from genomic DNA using the immunoSEQ Assay, a bias-controlled multiplex PCR. On the study's bioinformatics: The number of nucleated cells in each sample was estimated by amplification of reference gene primers within the assay. To quantify the absolute abundance of each unique TCRbeta CDR3 rearrangement, sequence reads were collapsed and filtered. Productive Simpson clonality was computed per sample as the square root of Simpson's diversity index over productive rearrangements. TCRdb's version of the immuneACCESS table is confined to in-frame rearrangements and falls short of the full clone set. An unresolved V gene accounts for under half of the shortfall where checked; the remainder is of unknown origin. The DNA was the basis for D and trimming; V, J and clone size are from that table. The sample table lists over 45,000 clones, approximately 91% of them with a count of one. Around 3.9% of the sample goes to the ten largest clones.

What the study reported, not specific to this receptor: How much clinical and demographic metadata was included differed by source and by participant, and the metadata was provided uncurated.

The collaborating institutions used their own protocols to collect whole blood in K2EDTA tubes. Collaborator samples were shipped for TCRbeta analysis as frozen whole blood, isolated PBMCs, or DNA extracted from either sample type. The germline V gene gives CDR1 as MNHEY and CDR2 as SVGAGI. Unmatched junction bases come to 2, with V trimmed by 7 bases and J by 3 bases. CDR3 length: 12 amino acids, cysteine to phenylalanine. Only the CDR3 DNA is retained, 36 bases long and in frame from the first base. Sequencing was performed on peripheral blood. The TCR sequence derives from a man in his fifties or sixties with acute or convalescent COVID-19. This receptor chain uses TRBV6-5 and TRBJ1-2; 7 middle bases align to TRBD1. The DNA sequence follows: TGTGCCAGCACCAGGGGGGACTATGGCTACACCTTC. Translated, it reads CASTRGDYGYTF.